Listed below are T cell receptor beta chains from one sample, sequenced in a study of T cell clusters in autoimmune cytopenias. TCRdb reprocessed the multiplex PCR reads, keeping one entry per CDR3 protein, no DNA. Its table records over 10,000 distinct CDR3 sequences. These same data were also listed under a study on T cell repertoires in aging, cancer and after chemotherapy.

The specimen was peripheral blood. The receptors were gathered from a human donor in good health. The CDR3 runs from the conserved cysteine through the conserved F or W. Rows may omit the clone size; those that give it use once, few, many or a size class.

cdr3_aa v_call clone_size cdr3_length j_call
CSAQIASGQSYEQYF TRBV29-1 NA 15 TRBJ2-7
CASSDRRTSGQETQYF TRBV19 NA 16 TRBJ2-5
CASSFRVETEAFF TRBV11-3 NA 13 TRBJ1-1
CAWSVRGGRTGELFF TRBV30 medium-sized 15 TRBJ2-2
CASSPRDGSYEQYF TRBV12-3/TRBV12-4 NA 14 TRBJ2-7
CASSPPQPNTGELFF TRBV18 NA 15 TRBJ2-2
CASTPAGTDDYGYTF TRBV19 NA 15 TRBJ1-2
CASSYSTSGGNTGELFF TRBV6-5 NA 17 TRBJ2-2
CASGGSSYEQYF TRBV27 NA 12 TRBJ2-7
CASSLSRDRQFF TRBV7-9 NA 12 TRBJ2-1
CAWNTGAEYGYTF TRBV30 NA 13 TRBJ1-2
CASSRGGSQETQYF TRBV6-5 NA 14 TRBJ2-5
CASTRGEGNYGYTF TRBV6-5 NA 14 TRBJ1-2
CSYRGGSNTGELFF TRBV29-1 large 14 TRBJ2-2
CASSRTERAEAFF TRBV11-3 NA 13 TRBJ1-1
CATSRDLHSGNTIYF TRBV15 NA 15 TRBJ1-3
CASSLGTGSETQYF TRBV5-6 NA 14 TRBJ2-5
CASSTRGQGRRNTIYF TRBV27 NA 16 TRBJ1-3
CASSIDAGSSNTQYF TRBV19 NA 15 TRBJ2-3
CASLNRGSGGYTF TRBV27 NA 13 TRBJ1-2
CASSDGASSYEQYF TRBV18 NA 14 TRBJ2-7
CASSTGTEAFF TRBV18 NA 11 TRBJ1-1
CAGSTRDSRDTQYF TRBV6-5 NA 14 TRBJ2-3
CASSPIGVSTDTQYF TRBV12-3/TRBV12-4 NA 15 TRBJ2-3
CASRMYGQGAGYTF TRBV5-6 NA 14 TRBJ1-2
CATKGRGGLTDTQYF TRBV12-3/TRBV12-4 medium-sized 15 TRBJ2-3
CASSLALTEQETQYF TRBV7-9 NA 15 TRBJ2-5
CASSVTLGTEAFF TRBV6-1 NA 13 TRBJ1-1
CALQGGIETQYF TRBV30 NA 12 TRBJ2-5
CASSSTHLGGGAVKTQYF TRBV27 NA 18 TRBJ2-5
CATSALGRGHGYTF TRBV15 NA 14 TRBJ1-2
CASSMRGTNEKLFF TRBV19 NA 14 TRBJ1-4
CASTRDREQFF TRBV27 medium-sized 11 TRBJ2-1
CASSPRSRDEQYF TRBV11-3 medium-sized 13 TRBJ2-7
CSARTSGGWDTQYF TRBV29-1 NA 14 TRBJ2-3
CASSSAGQGAINEQFF TRBV11-3 NA 16 TRBJ2-1
CATKQQGPYGYTF TRBV30 NA 13 TRBJ1-2
CASSPYDRGRGYTF TRBV6-6 NA 14 TRBJ1-2
CASSPETGGTGELFF TRBV18 NA 15 TRBJ2-2
CASRPPAGGGYEQYF TRBV11-3 NA 15 TRBJ2-7
CASSLRGLNTEAFF TRBV12-3/TRBV12-4 NA 14 TRBJ1-1
CASSFKSSYNSPLHF TRBV12-3/TRBV12-4 NA 15 TRBJ1-6
CASSAQITGLDDEQYF TRBV5-4 NA 16 TRBJ2-7
CASSIGDRVGEKLFF TRBV19 medium-sized 15 TRBJ1-4
CASSLRGETQYF TRBV27 NA 12 TRBJ2-5
CASSLGQGGSPGELFF TRBV5-1 NA 16 TRBJ2-2
CASTGTGGRNEQFF TRBV19 NA 14 TRBJ2-1
CASSLDAGGTEAFF TRBV11-3 NA 14 TRBJ1-1
CASSIGSGGHNEQFF TRBV19 medium-sized 15 TRBJ2-1
CASSQGGAFQPQHF TRBV7-2 NA 14 TRBJ1-5
CASRPGRDSYEQYF TRBV19 NA 14 TRBJ2-7